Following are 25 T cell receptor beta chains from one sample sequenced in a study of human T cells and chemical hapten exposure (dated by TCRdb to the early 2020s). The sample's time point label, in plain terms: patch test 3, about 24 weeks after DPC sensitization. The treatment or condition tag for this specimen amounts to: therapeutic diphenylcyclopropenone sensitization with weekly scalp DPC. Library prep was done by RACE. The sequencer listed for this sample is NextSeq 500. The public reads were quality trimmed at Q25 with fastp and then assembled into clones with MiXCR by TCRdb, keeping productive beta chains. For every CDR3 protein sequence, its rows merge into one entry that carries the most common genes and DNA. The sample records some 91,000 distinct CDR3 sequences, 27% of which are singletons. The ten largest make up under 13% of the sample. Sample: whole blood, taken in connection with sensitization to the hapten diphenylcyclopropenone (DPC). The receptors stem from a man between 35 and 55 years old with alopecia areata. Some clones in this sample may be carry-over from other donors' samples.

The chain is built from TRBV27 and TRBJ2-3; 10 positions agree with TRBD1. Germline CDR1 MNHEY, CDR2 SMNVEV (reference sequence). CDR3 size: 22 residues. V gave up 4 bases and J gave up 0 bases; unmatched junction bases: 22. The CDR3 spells CASSSQHRQGAGDNGSTDTQYF. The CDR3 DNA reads TGTGCCAGCAGTTCCCAACATCGACAGGGGGCGGGTGATAATGGTAGCACAGATACGCAGTATTTT.

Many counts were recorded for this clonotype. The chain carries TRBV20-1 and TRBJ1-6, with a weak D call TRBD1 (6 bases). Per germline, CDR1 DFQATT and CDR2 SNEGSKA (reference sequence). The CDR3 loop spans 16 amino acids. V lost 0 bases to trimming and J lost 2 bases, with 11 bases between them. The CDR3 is CSARDRGLAYNSPLHF. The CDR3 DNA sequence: TGCAGTGCTAGAGACAGGGGACTCGCCTATAATTCACCCCTCCACTTT.

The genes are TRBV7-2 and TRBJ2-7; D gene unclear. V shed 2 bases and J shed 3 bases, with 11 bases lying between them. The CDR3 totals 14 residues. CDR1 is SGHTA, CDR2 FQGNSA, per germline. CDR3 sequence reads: CASSLLWTHYEQYF. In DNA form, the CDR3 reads TGTGCCAGCAGCTTATTGTGGACCCACTACGAGCAGTACTTC.

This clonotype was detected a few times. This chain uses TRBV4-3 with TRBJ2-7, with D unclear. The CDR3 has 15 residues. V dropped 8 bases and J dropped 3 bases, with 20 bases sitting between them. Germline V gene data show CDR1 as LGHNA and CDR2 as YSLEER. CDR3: CASAQEIAPLYEQYF. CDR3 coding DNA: TGCGCCAGCGCCCAAGAAATAGCTCCTCTCTACGAGCAGTACTTC.

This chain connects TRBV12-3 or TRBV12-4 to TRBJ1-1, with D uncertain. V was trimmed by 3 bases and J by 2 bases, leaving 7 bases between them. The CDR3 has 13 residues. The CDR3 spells CASSLIRNTEAFF. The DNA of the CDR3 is TGTGCCAGCAGTTTGATCCGAAACACTGAAGCTTTCTTT.

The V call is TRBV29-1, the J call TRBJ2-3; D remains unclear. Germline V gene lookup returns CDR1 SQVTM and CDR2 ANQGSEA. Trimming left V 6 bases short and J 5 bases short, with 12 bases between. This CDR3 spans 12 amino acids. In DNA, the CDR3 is TGCAGCGTGCACCAAGACGGAGATACGCAGTATTTT. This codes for CSVHQDGDTQYF.

The CDR3 is CASSLSGTGGNQPQHF. The CDR3 DNA follows: TGTGCCAGCAGTTTATCCGGGACAGGGGGTAATCAGCCCCAGCATTTT. The chain links TRBV12-3 or TRBV12-4 to TRBJ1-5; 11 positions match TRBD1. The junction had 4 bases not matched to a gene; V was cut back by 2 bases and J by 4 bases. CDR3 length equals 16 residues.

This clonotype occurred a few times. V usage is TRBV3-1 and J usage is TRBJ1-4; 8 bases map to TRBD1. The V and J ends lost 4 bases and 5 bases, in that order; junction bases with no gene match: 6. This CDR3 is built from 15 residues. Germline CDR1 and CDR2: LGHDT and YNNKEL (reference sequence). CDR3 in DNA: TGTGCCAGCAGCCGTAGACAGGGGATGAATGAAAAACTGTTTTTT. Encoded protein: CASSRRQGMNEKLFF.

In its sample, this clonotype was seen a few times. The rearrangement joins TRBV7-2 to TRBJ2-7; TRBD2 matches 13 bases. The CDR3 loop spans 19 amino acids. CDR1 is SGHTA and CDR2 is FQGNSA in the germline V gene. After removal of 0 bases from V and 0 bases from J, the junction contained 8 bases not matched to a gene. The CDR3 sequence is CASSLASSTSGRFSYEQYF. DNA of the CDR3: TGTGCCAGCAGCTTAGCAAGCTCGACTAGCGGGAGGTTCTCCTACGAGCAGTACTTC. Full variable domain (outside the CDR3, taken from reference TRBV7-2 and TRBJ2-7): GAGVSQSPSNKVTEKGKDVELRCDPISGHTALYWYRQSLGQGLEFLIYFQGNSAPDKSGLPSDRFSAERTGGSVSTLTIQRTQQEDSAVYLCASSLASSTSGRFSYEQYFGPGTRLTVT.

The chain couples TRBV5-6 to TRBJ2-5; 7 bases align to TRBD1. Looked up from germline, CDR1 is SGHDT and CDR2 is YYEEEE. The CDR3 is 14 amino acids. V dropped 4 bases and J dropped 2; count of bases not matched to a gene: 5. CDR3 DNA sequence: TGTGCCAGCAGCGTCGGGACAGCTCAAGAGACCCAGTACTTC. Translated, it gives CASSVGTAQETQYF.

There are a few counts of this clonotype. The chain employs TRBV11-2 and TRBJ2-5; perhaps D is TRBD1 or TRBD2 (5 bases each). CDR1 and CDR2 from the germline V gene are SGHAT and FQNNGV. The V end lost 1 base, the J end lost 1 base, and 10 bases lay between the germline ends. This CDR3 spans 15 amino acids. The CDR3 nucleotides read TGTGCCAGCAGCTTAGGGGGGAACATCCAAGAGACCCAGTACTTC. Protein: CASSLGGNIQETQYF. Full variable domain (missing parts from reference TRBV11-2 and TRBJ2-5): EAGVAQSPRYKIIEKRQSVAFWCNPISGHATLYWYQQILGQGPKLLIQFQNNGVVDDSQLPKDRFSAERLKGVDSTLKIQPAKLEDSAVYLCASSLGGNIQETQYFGPGTRLLVL.

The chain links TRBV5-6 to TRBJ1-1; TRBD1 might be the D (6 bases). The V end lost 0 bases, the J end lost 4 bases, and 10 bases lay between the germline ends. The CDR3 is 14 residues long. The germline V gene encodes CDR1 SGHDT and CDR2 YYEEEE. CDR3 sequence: CASSLGGAATEAFF. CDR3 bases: TGTGCCAGCAGCTTGGGGGGGGCCGCCACTGAAGCTTTCTTT.

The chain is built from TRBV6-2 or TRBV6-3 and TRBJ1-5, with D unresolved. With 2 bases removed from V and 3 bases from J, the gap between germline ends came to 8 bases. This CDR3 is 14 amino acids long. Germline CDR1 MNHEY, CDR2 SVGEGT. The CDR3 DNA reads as TGTGCCAGCAGTTACGTGACCCACAATCAGCCCCAGCATTTT. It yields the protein CASSYVTHNQPQHF.

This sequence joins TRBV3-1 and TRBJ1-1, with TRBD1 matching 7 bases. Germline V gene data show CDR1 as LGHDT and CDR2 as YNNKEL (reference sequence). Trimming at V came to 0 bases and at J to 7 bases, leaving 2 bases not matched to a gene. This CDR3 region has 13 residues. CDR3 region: CASSQEDRFEAFF. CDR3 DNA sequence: TGTGCCAGCAGCCAAGAGGACAGGTTTGAAGCTTTCTTT.

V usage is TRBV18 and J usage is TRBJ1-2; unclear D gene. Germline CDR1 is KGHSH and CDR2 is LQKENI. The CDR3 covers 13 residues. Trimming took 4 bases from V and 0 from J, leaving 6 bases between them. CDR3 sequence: CASSRKTNYGYTF. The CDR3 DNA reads TGTGCCAGCTCACGGAAGACTAACTATGGCTACACCTTC.

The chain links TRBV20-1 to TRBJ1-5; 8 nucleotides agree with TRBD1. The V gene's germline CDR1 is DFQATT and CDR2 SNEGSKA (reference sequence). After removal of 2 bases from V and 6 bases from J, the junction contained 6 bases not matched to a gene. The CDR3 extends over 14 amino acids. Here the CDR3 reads CSARLGQGGQPQHF. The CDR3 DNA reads TGCAGTGCTAGACTAGGACAGGGCGGTCAGCCCCAGCATTTT.

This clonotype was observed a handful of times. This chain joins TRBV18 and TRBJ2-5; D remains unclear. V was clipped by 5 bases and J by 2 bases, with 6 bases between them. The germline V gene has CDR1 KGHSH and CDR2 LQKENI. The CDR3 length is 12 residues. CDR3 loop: CASSKAQETQYF. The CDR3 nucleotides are TGTGCCAGCTCAAAGGCGCAAGAGACCCAGTACTTC.

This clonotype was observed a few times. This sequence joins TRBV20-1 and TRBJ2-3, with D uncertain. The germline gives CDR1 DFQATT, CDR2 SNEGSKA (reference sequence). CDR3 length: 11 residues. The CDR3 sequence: CAASSTDTQYF. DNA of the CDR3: TGCGCGGCCTCTAGCACAGATACGCAGTATTTT.

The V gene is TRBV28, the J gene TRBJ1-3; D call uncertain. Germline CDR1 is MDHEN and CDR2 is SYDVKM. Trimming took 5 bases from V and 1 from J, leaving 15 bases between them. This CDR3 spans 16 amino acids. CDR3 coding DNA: TGTGCCAGCAGTGCCCCCGTCAGCTTATCTGGAAACACCATATATTTT. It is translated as CASSAPVSLSGNTIYF.

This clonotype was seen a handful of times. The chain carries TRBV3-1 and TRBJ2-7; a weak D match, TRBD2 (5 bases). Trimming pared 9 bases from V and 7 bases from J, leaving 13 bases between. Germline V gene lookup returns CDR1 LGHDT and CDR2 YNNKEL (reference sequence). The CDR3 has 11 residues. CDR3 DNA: TGTGCCAGTAAGGAGGACGGGGAGCAGTACTTC. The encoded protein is CASKEDGEQYF.

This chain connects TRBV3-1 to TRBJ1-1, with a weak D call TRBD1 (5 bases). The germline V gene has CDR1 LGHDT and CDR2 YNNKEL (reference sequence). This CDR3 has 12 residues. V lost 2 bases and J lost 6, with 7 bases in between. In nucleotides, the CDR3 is TGTGCCAGCAGCCAAACAGGAGCTGAAGCTTTCTTT. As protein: CASSQTGAEAFF.

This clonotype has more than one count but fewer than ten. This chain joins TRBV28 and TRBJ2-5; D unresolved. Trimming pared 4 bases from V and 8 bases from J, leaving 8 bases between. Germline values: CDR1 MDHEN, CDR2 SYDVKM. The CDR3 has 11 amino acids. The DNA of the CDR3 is TGTGCCAGCAGTTACTTTGGTACCCAGTACTTC. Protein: CASSYFGTQYF.

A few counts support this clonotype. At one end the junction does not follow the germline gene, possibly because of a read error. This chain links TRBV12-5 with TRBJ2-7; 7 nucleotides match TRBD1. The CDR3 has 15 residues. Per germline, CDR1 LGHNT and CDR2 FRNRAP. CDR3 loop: CASGLRRQGTDRREF. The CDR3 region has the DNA TGTGCTAGTGGTTTGCGCCGGCAGGGGACAGACAGACGAGAGTTC. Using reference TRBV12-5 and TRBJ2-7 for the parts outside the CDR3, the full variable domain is DARVTQTPRHKVTEMGQEVTMRCQPILGHNTVFWYRQTMMQGLELLAYFRNRAPLDDSGMPKDRFSAEMPDATLATLKIQPSEPRDSAVYFCASGLRRQGTDRREFGPGTRLTVT.

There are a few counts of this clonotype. The CDR3 bases are TGCGCCAGCAGCTTAAGCGCGGGAGTTGCCTACGAGCAGTACTTC. Translating gives CASSLSAGVAYEQYF. The genes are TRBV5-1 and TRBJ2-7; 7 nucleotides align to TRBD2. J gave up 2 bases and V 2 bases, and 7 bases lay outside the gene matches. Germline assignment: CDR1 SGHRS and CDR2 YFSETQ. The CDR3 is 15 residues long.

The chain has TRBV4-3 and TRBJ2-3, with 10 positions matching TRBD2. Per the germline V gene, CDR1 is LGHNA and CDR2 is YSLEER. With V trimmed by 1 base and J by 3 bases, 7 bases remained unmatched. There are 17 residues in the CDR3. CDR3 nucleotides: TGCGCCAGCAGCCAAGGAACCAGCGGGAGGGCGACAGATACGCAGTATTTT. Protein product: CASSQGTSGRATDTQYF.